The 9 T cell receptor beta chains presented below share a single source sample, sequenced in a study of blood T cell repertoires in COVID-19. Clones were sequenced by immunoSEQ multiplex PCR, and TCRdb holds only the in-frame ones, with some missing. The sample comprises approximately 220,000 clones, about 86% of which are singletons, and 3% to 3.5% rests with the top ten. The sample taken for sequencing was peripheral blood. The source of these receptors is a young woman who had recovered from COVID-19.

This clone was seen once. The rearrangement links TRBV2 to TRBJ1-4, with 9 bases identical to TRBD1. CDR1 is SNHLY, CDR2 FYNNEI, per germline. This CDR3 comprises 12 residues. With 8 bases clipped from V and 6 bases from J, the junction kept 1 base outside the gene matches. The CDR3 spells CASGTGYEKLFF. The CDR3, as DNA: TGTGCCAGCGGGACAGGGTATGAAAAACTGTTTTTT.

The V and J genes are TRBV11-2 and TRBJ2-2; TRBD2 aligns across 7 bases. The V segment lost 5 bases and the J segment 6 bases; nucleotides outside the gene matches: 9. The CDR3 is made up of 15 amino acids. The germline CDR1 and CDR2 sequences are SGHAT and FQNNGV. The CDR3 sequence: CASSPRRERAGELFF. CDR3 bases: TGTGCCAGCAGCCCCCGGCGGGAGAGGGCCGGGGAGCTGTTTTTT.

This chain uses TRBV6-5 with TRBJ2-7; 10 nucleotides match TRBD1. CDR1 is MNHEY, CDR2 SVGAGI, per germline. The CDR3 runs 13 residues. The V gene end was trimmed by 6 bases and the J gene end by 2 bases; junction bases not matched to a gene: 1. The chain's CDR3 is CASRGTGAYEQYF. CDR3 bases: TGTGCCAGCAGAGGGACAGGGGCCTACGAGCAGTACTTC.

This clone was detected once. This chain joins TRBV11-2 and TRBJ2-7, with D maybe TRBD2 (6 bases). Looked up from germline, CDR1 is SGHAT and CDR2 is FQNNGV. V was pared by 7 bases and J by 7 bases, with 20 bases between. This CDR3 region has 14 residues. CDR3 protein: CASTQNGGAGEQYF. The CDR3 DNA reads TGTGCCAGCACACAAAACGGCGGGGCAGGGGAGCAGTACTTC.

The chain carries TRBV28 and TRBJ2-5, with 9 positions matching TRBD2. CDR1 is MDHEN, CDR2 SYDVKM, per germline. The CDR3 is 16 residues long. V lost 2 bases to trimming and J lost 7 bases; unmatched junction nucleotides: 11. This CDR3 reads CASSLTGGRAFGTQYF. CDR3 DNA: TGTGCCAGCAGTTTAACCGGCGGGAGGGCCTTTGGGACCCAGTACTTC. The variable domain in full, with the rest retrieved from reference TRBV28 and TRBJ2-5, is DVKVTQSSRYLVKRTGEKVFLECVQDMDHENMFWYRQDPGLGLRLIYFSYDVKMKEKGDIPEGYSVSREKKERFSLILESASTNQTSMYLCASSLTGGRAFGTQYFGPGTRLLVL.

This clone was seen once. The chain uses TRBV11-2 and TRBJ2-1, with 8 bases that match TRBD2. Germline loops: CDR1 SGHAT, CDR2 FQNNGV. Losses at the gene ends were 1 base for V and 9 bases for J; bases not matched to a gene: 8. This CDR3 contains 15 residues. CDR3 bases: TGTGCCAGCAGCTTAGGAAGAGCGGGACTAGGTGAGCAGTTCTTC. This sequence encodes CASSLGRAGLGEQFF.

CDR3 coding DNA: TGTGCCAGCAGCTTGGGACTAGCGGAGGGGGGCTACGAGCAGTACTTC. Translation: CASSLGLAEGGYEQYF. The chain carries TRBV5-5 and TRBJ2-7; 9 bases line up with TRBD2. CDR3 length: 16 amino acids. Germline V lookup: CDR1 SGHKS, CDR2 YYEKEE (reference sequence). V lost 0 bases and J lost 3; bases outside the gene matches: 7.

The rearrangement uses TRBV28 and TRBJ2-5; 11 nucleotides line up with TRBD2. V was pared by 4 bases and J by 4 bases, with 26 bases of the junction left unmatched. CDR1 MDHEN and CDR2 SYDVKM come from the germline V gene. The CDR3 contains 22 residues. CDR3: CASSSLRSPGLADQPPGETQYF. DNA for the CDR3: TGTGCCAGCAGTTCTCTCCGCAGTCCGGGACTAGCGGATCAACCTCCCGGAGAGACCCAGTACTTC.

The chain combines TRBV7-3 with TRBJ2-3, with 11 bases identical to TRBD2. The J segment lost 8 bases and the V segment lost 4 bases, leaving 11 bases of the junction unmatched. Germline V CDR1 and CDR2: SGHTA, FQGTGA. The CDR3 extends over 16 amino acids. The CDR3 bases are TGTGCCAGCAGCTCCACCGGGACTAGCGGACTAAGTACGCAGTATTTT. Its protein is CASSSTGTSGLSTQYF.